These 32 T cell receptor beta chains were sequenced from one sample in a study of memory CD4+ T cells and cytomegalovirus serostatus. Some clones are missing from TCRdb's copy, which holds only in-frame ones; the method was immunoSEQ multiplex PCR. The table shows around 50,000 clones, with roughly 78% occurring only once. Single viable CD3+CD4+CD8-CD45RO+ cells were sorted as the memory CD4+ T cells. Sequencing input: memory CD4+ T cells from blood. All receptors come from an adult in good health and CMV-seronegative.

This clone was seen only once. V and J are TRBV10-3 and TRBJ2-7; 9 bases fit TRBD2. Germline trimming cut 3 bases from V and 3 bases from J; bases unmatched to any gene: 3. The CDR3 sequence is 14 residues long. Germline V lookup: CDR1 ENHRY, CDR2 SYGVKD. CDR3 residues: CAISDLAGIYEQYF. CDR3 in DNA: TGTGCCATCAGTGATCTAGCGGGGATCTACGAGCAGTACTTC.

The rearrangement uses TRBV27 and TRBJ1-2; 9 bases align to TRBD1. V lost 2 bases, J lost 7 bases, and 5 bases stayed unmatched. This CDR3 spans 14 amino acids. Germline V gives CDR1 MNHEY, CDR2 SMNVEV (reference sequence). The CDR3 here is CASSLTDRGFGYTF. The CDR3 DNA is TGTGCCAGCAGTTTAACGGACAGGGGCTTTGGCTACACCTTC.

This chain uses TRBV7-8 with TRBJ2-2, with unresolved D. Trimming took 0 bases from V and 6 from J, leaving 11 bases between them. The CDR3 runs 15 residues. Germline V gives CDR1 SGHVS, CDR2 FQNEAQ. CDR3 loop: CASSLAHDYAGELFF. The CDR3 region has the DNA TGTGCCAGCAGCTTAGCGCATGATTACGCCGGGGAGCTGTTTTTT.

This chain links TRBV7-2 with TRBJ2-1, with 10 bases lining up with TRBD2. CDR3 length equals 11 residues. The germline CDR1 and CDR2 sequences are SGHTA and FQGNSA. J lost 15 bases, V lost 6 bases, and 5 bases had no gene match. The CDR3 region has the DNA TGTGCCAGCAGTTCTTCTAGCGGGAGGTTCTTC. It yields the protein CASSSSSGRFF.

The gene calls are TRBV7-2 and TRBJ2-7, with TRBD2 matching over 7 bases. The junction had 1 base not matched to a gene; V was cut back by 0 bases and J by 2 bases. The CDR3 consists of 14 residues. The germline gives CDR1 SGHTA, CDR2 FQGNSA. The CDR3 nucleotides read TGTGCCAGCAGCTTAGCGGGAGGGCCCTACGAGCAGTACTTC. Amino acid sequence: CASSLAGGPYEQYF.

The chain combines TRBV5-6 with TRBJ2-3, with D hard to call. The germline V gene encodes CDR1 SGHDT and CDR2 YYEEEE. The CDR3 consists of 14 residues. The ends were cut back, 0 bases at V and 7 bases at J, with 12 bases in the middle. CDR3 residues: CASSLAGAYNTQYF. The DNA for the CDR3 is TGTGCCAGCAGCTTGGCAGGCGCCTATAATACGCAGTATTTT.

This sequence joins TRBV6-1 and TRBJ2-7; 9 bases align to TRBD1. Germline loops: CDR1 MNHNS, CDR2 SASEGT. CDR3 length equals 13 residues. J was trimmed by 4 bases and V by 8 bases; bases with no gene match: 6. CDR3 coding DNA: TGTGCCAGCGGGGACAGGGTCGATTACGAGCAGTACTTC. Translating gives CASGDRVDYEQYF.

The chain is built from TRBV10-2 and TRBJ1-3; 7 nucleotides agree with TRBD1. The CDR3 contains 14 residues. The germline V gene has CDR1 WSHSY and CDR2 SAAADI. V dropped 7 bases and J dropped 0; count of bases not matched to a gene: 3. The CDR3 loop is CASMRTGSGNTIYF. CDR3 in DNA: TGCGCCAGCATGCGGACAGGCTCTGGAAACACCATATATTTT.

The chain employs TRBV5-6 and TRBJ2-7; 7 positions agree with TRBD1. V lost 2 bases and J lost 2; bases outside the gene matches: 7. Per the germline V gene, CDR1 is SGHDT and CDR2 is YYEEEE. This CDR3 comprises 15 residues. CDR3 region: CASSLVFRGTYEQYF. The DNA of the CDR3 is TGTGCCAGCAGCTTAGTGTTCAGGGGGACCTACGAGCAGTACTTC. Looking up the rest from reference TRBV5-6 and TRBJ2-7 gives the full variable domain: DAGVTQSPTHLIKTRGQQVTLRCSPKSGHDTVSWYQQALGQGPQFIFQYYEEEERQRGNFPDRFSGHQFPNYSSELNVNALLLGDSALYLCASSLVFRGTYEQYFGPGTRLTVT.

This clone was observed a single time. The V call is TRBV6-1, the J call TRBJ2-2, with D possibly TRBD1 on 6 matching bases. The V end lost 2 bases, the J end lost 1 base, and 11 bases lay between the germline ends. This CDR3 is built from 16 residues. Germline lookup yields CDR1 MNHNS and CDR2 SASEGT. This CDR3 is CASSELGRGNTGELFF. DNA of the CDR3: TGTGCCAGCAGTGAACTGGGCAGGGGGAACACCGGGGAGCTGTTTTTT.

J is TRBJ2-7 and V is TRBV29-1; maybe TRBD2 (6 bases). This CDR3 is built from 12 residues. The V and J ends lost 4 bases and 2 bases respectively, with 9 bases between them. Germline V lookup: CDR1 SQVTM, CDR2 ANQGSEA. For the CDR3, the DNA is TGCAGCGTTGGGACTACCACCTACGAGCAGTACTTC. Encoded protein: CSVGTTTYEQYF.

The rearrangement joins TRBV6-5 to TRBJ1-4; D not resolved. The CDR3 is 13 amino acids. Trimming took 6 bases from V and 7 from J, leaving 12 bases between them. The germline V gene encodes CDR1 MNHEY and CDR2 SVGAGI. The CDR3 DNA reads as TGTGCCAGCAGAGGCTCGGCTATTGAAAAACTGTTTTTT. As protein: CASRGSAIEKLFF.

This chain links TRBV7-2 with TRBJ1-1; D might be TRBD1 (5 bases). CDR1 and CDR2 from the germline V gene are SGHTA and FQGNSA. The V and J ends lost 5 bases and 1 base respectively, with 11 bases between them. This CDR3 has 14 amino acids. CDR3 coding DNA: TGTGCCAGCAGCGTCCAAGACAGGAACACTGAAGCTTTCTTT. It is translated as CASSVQDRNTEAFF.

This clone was seen only a few times. V gene TRBV27 combines with J gene TRBJ2-5; D remains unclear. V was shortened by 2 bases and J by 3 bases, with 10 bases between the two germline ends. Germline values: CDR1 MNHEY, CDR2 SMNVEV (reference sequence). The CDR3 covers 14 residues. The CDR3 loop is CASSLQSSKETQYF. The CDR3 coding sequence is TGTGCCAGCAGTTTACAGAGTTCTAAAGAGACCCAGTACTTC.

This clone was picked up one time. V usage is TRBV18 and J usage is TRBJ2-5; 8 positions match TRBD1. Germline CDR1 and CDR2: KGHSH and LQKENI. The CDR3 sequence is 15 residues long. With V trimmed by 1 base and J by 2 bases, 3 bases remained unmatched. The CDR3 here is CASSPLTGDQETQYF. The CDR3 coding sequence is TGTGCCAGCTCACCACTGACAGGGGATCAAGAGACCCAGTACTTC.

The chain joins TRBV19 to TRBJ1-1; TRBD1 might be the D (6 bases). V gave up 8 bases and J gave up 7 bases, with 20 bases separating them. Germline lookup yields CDR1 LNHDA and CDR2 SQIVND (reference sequence). CDR3 length: 14 amino acids. The DNA for the CDR3 is TGTGCCAGTGGGGTTTTAGGGGGGCGAGGTGAAGCTTTCTTT. It is translated as CASGVLGGRGEAFF.

Only a few counts were recorded for this clone. The gene calls are TRBV19 and TRBJ1-1; 7 nucleotides agree with TRBD1. V shed 7 bases and J 0 bases; nucleotides not matched to a gene: 8. This CDR3 has 15 amino acids. Germline lookup yields CDR1 LNHDA and CDR2 SQIVND (reference sequence). CDR3 nucleotide sequence: TGTGCCAGTAAAAAGGACAGGTCCATGAACACTGAAGCTTTCTTT. As protein: CASKKDRSMNTEAFF.

In this sample, this clone turned up once. The J gene is TRBJ2-7, the V gene TRBV9; D might be TRBD1 (6 bases). The germline gives CDR1 SGDLS, CDR2 YYNGEE. The CDR3 contains 14 residues. V was trimmed by 3 bases and J by 6 bases, leaving 16 bases between them. CDR3 nucleotide sequence: TGTGCCAGCAGCGAGAGGCAGGGGAATCGCGAGCAGTACTTC. Translated: CASSERQGNREQYF. The full variable domain, in which reference TRBV9 and TRBJ2-7 provide the parts outside the CDR3, is DSGVTQTPKHLITATGQRVTLRCSPRSGDLSVYWYQQSLDQGLQFLIQYYNGEERAKGNILERFSAQQFPDLHSELNLSSLELGDSALYFCASSERQGNREQYFGPGTRLTVT.

V usage is TRBV1 and J usage is TRBJ2-7; the listed D gene, TRBD1, was not tested against the DNA. TRBV1 is a recognized pseudogene. CDR3 length: 16 amino acids. CDR3 nucleotide sequence: TGCACCAGCAGCCAAGTAGTATCAGGGTACGCCTACGAGCAGTACTTC. Translated, it gives CTSSQVVSGYAYEQYF.

The chain is built from TRBV4-2 and TRBJ2-3, with D maybe TRBD2 (5 bases). Germline CDR1 LGHNA, CDR2 YNFKEQ. The V end lost 0 bases, the J end lost 10 bases, and 8 bases lay between the germline ends. This CDR3 contains 12 residues. This CDR3 reads CASSQDSAAQYF. The CDR3 DNA follows: TGTGCCAGCAGCCAAGATAGCGCGGCGCAGTATTTT.

This sequence joins TRBV28 and TRBJ2-7; no clear D gene. The CDR3 has 14 amino acids. Germline lookup yields CDR1 MDHEN and CDR2 SYDVKM. Trimming took off 3 bases at V and 2 bases at J, with 11 bases between the two ends. The CDR3 DNA is TGTGCCAGCAGTTTCCAGGCTCTTCCCTACGAGCAGTACTTC. This codes for CASSFQALPYEQYF.

This clone was observed a handful of times. The rearrangement uses TRBV7-9 and TRBJ2-2, with 9 positions matching TRBD1. Germline CDR1 and CDR2: SEHNR and FQNEAQ (reference sequence). CDR3 length: 15 residues. J was trimmed by 2 bases and V by 6 bases; bases with no gene match: 4. CDR3 DNA sequence: TGTGCCAGCAGGGGGACAGGGTTAAACACCGGGGAGCTGTTTTTT. It codes for CASRGTGLNTGELFF.

V gene TRBV7-3 combines with J gene TRBJ2-1; 7 bases fit TRBD1. The J segment lost 9 bases and the V segment lost 4 bases, leaving 12 bases of the junction unmatched. In germline, CDR1 is SGHTA, CDR2 FQGTGA. The CDR3 has 15 residues. The CDR3 region has the DNA TGTGCCAGCAGCTCGACAGGGAGATCAAGCGGTGAGCAGTTCTTC. This sequence encodes CASSSTGRSSGEQFF.

In regard to this clone: A read error may account for a junction end that differs from germline. J is TRBJ2-7 and V is TRBV5-6, with 12 positions matching TRBD2. The CDR3 is 15 amino acids. Germline V gene lookup returns CDR1 SGHDT and CDR2 YYEEEE. The CDR3 loop is CASSQGTGTSGPRNF. For the CDR3, the DNA is TGTGCCAGCAGCCAGGGGACAGGGACTAGCGGGCCACGGAACTTC.

The J gene is TRBJ2-7, the V gene TRBV19; D unclear. Trimming removed 5 bases at V and 3 bases at J, with 14 bases between. Germline assignment: CDR1 LNHDA and CDR2 SQIVND (reference sequence). The CDR3 runs 14 residues. This CDR3 reads CASSARGFFYEQYF. The CDR3 nucleotides read TGTGCCAGTAGTGCCCGAGGATTTTTCTACGAGCAGTACTTC. Together with reference TRBV19 and TRBJ2-7, the CDR3 gives the full variable domain: DGGITQSPKYLFRKEGQNVTLSCEQNLNHDAMYWYRQDPGQGLRLIYYSQIVNDFQKGDIAEGYSVSREKKESFPLTVTSAQKNPTAFYLCASSARGFFYEQYFGPGTRLTVT.

This clone was picked up one time. V usage is TRBV6-1 and J usage is TRBJ1-4; D gene ambiguous. This CDR3 has 13 amino acids. V was clipped by 0 bases and J by 8 bases, with 7 bases between them. The germline gives CDR1 MNHNS, CDR2 SASEGT. CDR3 residues: CASSEAPGEKLFF. CDR3 coding DNA: TGTGCCAGCAGTGAAGCGCCAGGAGAAAAACTGTTTTTT.

The chain uses TRBV5-4 and TRBJ2-3, with 11 positions matching TRBD2. V lost 4 bases, J lost 0 bases, and 4 bases stayed unmatched. Germline V lookup: CDR1 SGHNT, CDR2 YYREEE (reference sequence). CDR3 length: 16 amino acids. In DNA, the CDR3 is TGTGCCAGCAGCCCCCGACTAGCGGGGAGCACAGATACGCAGTATTTT. This encodes CASSPRLAGSTDTQYF.

This chain links TRBV6-1 with TRBJ2-2, with a weak D call TRBD1 (5 bases). The CDR3 contains 14 residues. Germline V gene sequence: CDR1 MNHNS, CDR2 SASEGT. V lost 4 bases to trimming and J lost 4 bases, with 10 bases between them. The chain's CDR3 is CASSVDSLTGELFF. The CDR3 coding sequence is TGTGCCAGCAGTGTCGACAGCCTCACCGGGGAGCTGTTTTTT.

This clone was counted a few times. CDR3 sequence reads: CSASFGQGSEAFF. DNA for the CDR3: TGCAGCGCAAGTTTCGGACAGGGTAGCGAAGCTTTCTTT. This chain connects TRBV29-1 to TRBJ1-1; 8 bases are shared with TRBD1. This CDR3 has 13 residues. V gave up 7 bases and J gave up 8 bases; unmatched junction bases: 12. Germline V gene sequence: CDR1 SQVTM, CDR2 ANQGSEA.

This sequence joins TRBV5-6 and TRBJ2-2; 8 nucleotides line up with TRBD2. Germline CDR1 is SGHDT and CDR2 is YYEEEE. The CDR3 contains 17 residues. V lost 3 bases, J lost 2 bases, and 9 bases stayed unmatched. The CDR3 here is CASSSLSGRYNTGELFF. The CDR3 nucleotides read TGTGCCAGCAGCTCGTTAAGCGGGAGATATAACACCGGGGAGCTGTTTTTT.

The CDR3 here is CASSPQGRNEAFF. The CDR3 coding sequence is TGTGCCAGCTCACCACAGGGAAGGAATGAAGCTTTCTTT. The J gene is TRBJ1-1, the V gene TRBV18; D unclear. CDR3 length equals 13 residues. CDR1 and CDR2 from the germline V gene are KGHSH and LQKENI. V was pared by 1 base and J by 7 bases, with 10 bases between.

This chain links TRBV19 with TRBJ2-3; 8 bases are shared with TRBD1. The length of the CDR3 is 15 residues. Per germline, CDR1 LNHDA and CDR2 SQIVND (reference sequence). The ends lost 5 bases at V and 4 bases at J; junction bases unmatched: 8. The CDR3 DNA reads as TGTGCCAGTAGTGCGCGGACAGGGAACCCAGATACGCAGTATTTT. Encoded protein: CASSARTGNPDTQYF.